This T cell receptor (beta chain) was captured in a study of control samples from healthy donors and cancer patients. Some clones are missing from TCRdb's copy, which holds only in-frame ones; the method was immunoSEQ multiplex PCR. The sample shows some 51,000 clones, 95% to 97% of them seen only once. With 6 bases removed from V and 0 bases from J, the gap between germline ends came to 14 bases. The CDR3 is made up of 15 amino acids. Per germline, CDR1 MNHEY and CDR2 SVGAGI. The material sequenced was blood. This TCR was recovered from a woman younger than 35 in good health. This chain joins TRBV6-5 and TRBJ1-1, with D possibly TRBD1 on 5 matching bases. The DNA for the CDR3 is TGTGCCAGCAGCACGACAGCACTCATGAACACTGAAGCTTTCTTT. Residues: CASSTTALMNTEAFF.